Listed below are T cell receptor beta chains from one sample, sequenced in a study of CD8 T cells in Susac syndrome. MiXCR was run by TCRdb on the immunoSEQ multiplex PCR reads, yielding one entry per CDR3 protein. The sample has about 120,000 distinct CDR3 sequences, roughly 93% seen once. The sample comprised CD4+ T cells from PBMCs. Every receptor here comes from a human donor with multiple sclerosis. The CDR3 runs from the conserved cysteine through the conserved F or W. The D gene is left open where the match is weak. For some rows the clone size is stated as once, few or many, or as a class when expanded; others skip it.

>NA|TRBJ1-2|TRBV29-1|NA
CSVLPNANYGYTF
TGCAGCGTTCTCCCTAATGCCAACTATGGCTACACCTTC
>NA|TRBJ2-7|TRBV19|few
CASSSRVYEQYF
TGTGCCAGTAGTAGTCGCGTGTACGAGCAGTACTTC
>NA|TRBJ1-1|TRBV6-1|NA
CASSRWYVGGNTEAFF
TGTGCCAGCAGTCGGTGGTATGTTGGCGGGAACACTGAAGCTTTCTTT
>NA|TRBJ2-2|TRBV5-1|NA
CASSTPLATGELFF
TGCGCCAGCAGCACCCCTCTCGCAACCGGGGAGCTGTTTTTT
>NA|TRBJ2-5|TRBV9|NA
CASSALTGTTQETQYF
TGTGCCAGCAGCGCGTTAACCGGGACGACCCAAGAGACCCAGTACTTC
>NA|TRBJ1-2|TRBV5-8|NA
CASSSGLGGYTF
TGTGCCAGCAGCTCTGGCCTCGGGGGCTACACCTTC
>NA|TRBJ2-3|TRBV4-3|NA
CASSQERGRTDTQYF
TGCGCCAGCAGCCAAGAACGAGGGAGGACAGATACGCAGTATTTT
>NA|TRBJ2-7|TRBV4-3|few
CASSQDLPGTEQYF
TGCGCCAGCAGCCAAGATTTGCCCGGAACCGAGCAGTACTTC
>NA|TRBJ1-1|TRBV25-1|NA
CASSDSARGTEAFF
TGTGCCAGCAGTGACTCTGCCAGGGGCACTGAAGCTTTCTTT
>TRBD1|TRBJ1-3|TRBV25-1|NA
CASREAGGLPSGNTIYF
TGTGCCAGCCGGGAAGCAGGGGGGCTCCCCTCTGGAAACACCATATATTTT
>TRBD2|TRBJ2-1|TRBV5-1|NA
CASGPRSGGFNEQFF
TGCGCCAGCGGCCCTCGGAGCGGGGGCTTCAATGAGCAGTTCTTC
>NA|TRBJ1-2|TRBV7-3|NA
CASSSSPTLTYGYTF
TGTGCCAGCAGCTCAAGTCCTACACTAACCTATGGCTACACCTTC
>NA|TRBJ1-1|TRBV29-1|NA
CSVGPWAGEAFF
TGCAGCGTGGGACCGTGGGCCGGTGAAGCTTTCTTT
>NA|TRBJ2-7|TRBV29-1|NA
CSVGGGEGEQYF
TGCAGCGTTGGAGGAGGTGAGGGGGAGCAGTACTTC
>TRBD2|TRBJ2-3|TRBV9|NA
CASSRSDGGSTDTQYF
TGTGCCAGCAGTCGTAGTGACGGGGGGAGCACAGATACGCAGTATTTT
>NA|TRBJ1-6|TRBV7-9|NA
CASSLEQKNSPLHF
TGTGCCAGCAGCTTAGAACAGAAAAATTCACCCCTCCACTTT
>NA|TRBJ1-1|TRBV7-9|NA
CASSIQGTEAFF
TGTGCCAGCAGCATCCAGGGCACTGAAGCTTTCTTT
>NA|TRBJ2-5|TRBV5-6|NA
CASSFSTGLETQYF
TGTGCCAGCAGCTTTTCGACAGGCTTGGAGACCCAGTACTTC
>NA|TRBJ2-5|TRBV6-6|few
CASSYSTVGAQYF
TGTGCCAGCAGTTACTCTACGGTTGGAGCCCAGTACTTC
>TRBD2|TRBJ2-3|TRBV7-3|NA
CASTVGTSPDTQYF
TGTGCCAGTACAGTCGGGACTAGTCCAGATACGCAGTATTTT
>NA|TRBJ1-1|TRBV11-2|NA
CASSLFGGHVFRAMNTEAFF
TGTGCCAGCAGCTTATTCGGCGGACACGTGTTTAGGGCCATGAACACTGAAGCTTTCTTT
>NA|TRBJ2-2|TRBV3-1|NA
CASSHRTSITGELFF
TGTGCCAGCAGCCACAGGACAAGTATAACCGGGGAGCTGTTTTTT
>NA|TRBJ1-2|TRBV30|NA
CAWSDRYGYTF
TGTGCCTGGAGTGATCGGTATGGCTACACCTTC
>NA|TRBJ2-3|TRBV7-9|NA
CASRMRDSGPDTQYF
TGTGCCAGCAGGATGAGGGATAGCGGACCAGATACGCAGTATTTT
>NA|TRBJ1-1|TRBV6-5|NA
CASSYPGTPNTEAFF
TGTGCCAGCAGTTACCCCGGGACACCGAACACTGAAGCTTTCTTT
>NA|TRBJ2-7|TRBV29-1|NA
CSAERDGGYEQYF
TGCAGCGCTGAAAGGGACGGGGGCTACGAGCAGTACTTC
>NA|TRBJ2-6|TRBV4-2|NA
CASSQSPGRTTSGANVLTF
TGTGCCAGCAGCCAATCGCCGGGACGGACTACCTCTGGGGCCAACGTCCTGACTTTC
>NA|TRBJ2-7|TRBV10-3|NA
CAIRDPSYEQYF
TGTGCCATCAGGGACCCCTCCTACGAGCAGTACTTC
>TRBD1|TRBJ1-5|TRBV13|NA
CASSRTGTGNQPQHF
TGTGCCAGCAGCCGGACCGGGACAGGGAATCAGCCCCAGCATTTT
>NA|TRBJ1-1|TRBV10-3|NA
CATGLGGGVNTEAFF
TGTGCCACTGGCCTGGGGGGAGGGGTGAACACTGAAGCTTTCTTT
>TRBD1|TRBJ2-1|TRBV7-9|NA
CASSQTGVSSYNEQFF
TGTGCCAGCAGTCAAACAGGGGTGAGCTCCTACAATGAGCAGTTCTTC